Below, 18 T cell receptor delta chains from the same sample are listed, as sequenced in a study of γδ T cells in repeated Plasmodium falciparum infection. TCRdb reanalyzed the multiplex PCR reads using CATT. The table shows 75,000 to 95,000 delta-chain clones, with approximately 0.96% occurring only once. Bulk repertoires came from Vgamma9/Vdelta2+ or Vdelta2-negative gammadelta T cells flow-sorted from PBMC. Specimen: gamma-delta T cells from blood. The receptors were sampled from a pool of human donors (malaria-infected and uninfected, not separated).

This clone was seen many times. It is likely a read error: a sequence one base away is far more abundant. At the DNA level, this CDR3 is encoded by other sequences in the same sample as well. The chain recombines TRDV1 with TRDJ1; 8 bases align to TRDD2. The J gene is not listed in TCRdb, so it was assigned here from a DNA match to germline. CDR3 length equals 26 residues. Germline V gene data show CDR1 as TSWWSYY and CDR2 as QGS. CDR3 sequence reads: CALGELTFLNAWGNKSPSRRTDKLIF. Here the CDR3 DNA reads TGTGCCCTTGGGGAACTAACCTTCCTAAATGCCTGGGGAAACAAATCGCCATCAAGGAGGACCGATAAACTCATCTTT.

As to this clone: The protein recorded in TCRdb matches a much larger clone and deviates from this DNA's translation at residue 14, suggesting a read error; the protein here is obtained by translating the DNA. Written as DNA, the CDR3 is TGTGCCTGTGGTAGTTCCGCCGACACTCGGGGACTTTACGCCGATAAACTCATCTTT. This translates into CACGSSADTRGLYADKLIF. The gene calls are TRDV2 and TRDJ1, with D possibly TRDD3 on 5 matching bases. The CDR3 runs 19 residues. Germline V gives CDR1 GEAIGNYY, CDR2 EKD. With 5 bases removed from V and 3 bases from J, the gap between germline ends came to 30 bases.

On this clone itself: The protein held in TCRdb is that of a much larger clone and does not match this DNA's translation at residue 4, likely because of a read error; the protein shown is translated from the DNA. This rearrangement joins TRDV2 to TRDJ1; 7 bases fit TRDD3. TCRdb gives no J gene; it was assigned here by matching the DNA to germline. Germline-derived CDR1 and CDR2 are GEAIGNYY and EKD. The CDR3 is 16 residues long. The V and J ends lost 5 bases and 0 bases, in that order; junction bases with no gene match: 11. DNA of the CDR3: TGTGCCTGTGTCACTCTAGGGATACTCCACACCGATAAACTCATCTTT. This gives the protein CACVTLGILHTDKLIF.

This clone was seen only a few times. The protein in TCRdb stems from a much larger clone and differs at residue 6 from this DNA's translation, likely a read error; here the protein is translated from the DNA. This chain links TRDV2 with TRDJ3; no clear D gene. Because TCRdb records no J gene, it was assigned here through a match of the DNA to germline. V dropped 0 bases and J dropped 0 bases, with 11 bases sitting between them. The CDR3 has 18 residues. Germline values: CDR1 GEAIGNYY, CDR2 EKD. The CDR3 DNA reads TGTGCCTGTGACACCATGAGTGGGAGCTCCTGGGACACCCGACAGATGTTTTTC. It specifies CACDTMSGSSWDTRQMFF.

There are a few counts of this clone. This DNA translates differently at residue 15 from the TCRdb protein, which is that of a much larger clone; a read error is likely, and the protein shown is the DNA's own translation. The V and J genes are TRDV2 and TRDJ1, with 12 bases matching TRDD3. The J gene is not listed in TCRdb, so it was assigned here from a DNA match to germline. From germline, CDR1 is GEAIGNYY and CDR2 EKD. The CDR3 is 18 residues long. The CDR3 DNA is TGTGCCTGTGACCAGATCTGGGGGATACGGGCGTACACCGATGAACTCATCTTT. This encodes CACDQIWGIRAYTDELIF.

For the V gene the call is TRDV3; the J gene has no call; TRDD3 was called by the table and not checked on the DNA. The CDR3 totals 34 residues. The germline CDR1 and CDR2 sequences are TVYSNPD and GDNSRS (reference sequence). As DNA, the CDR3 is TGTGCCTTGTGGGAGGTGCTCCTACCAATTATTATAAGAAACTCTTTGGCAGTGGAACAACACTTGTTGTCACAGGTAAGTATCGGAAGAATACAACATTTC. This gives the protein CALWEVLLPIIIRNSLAVEQHLLSQVSIGRIQHF.

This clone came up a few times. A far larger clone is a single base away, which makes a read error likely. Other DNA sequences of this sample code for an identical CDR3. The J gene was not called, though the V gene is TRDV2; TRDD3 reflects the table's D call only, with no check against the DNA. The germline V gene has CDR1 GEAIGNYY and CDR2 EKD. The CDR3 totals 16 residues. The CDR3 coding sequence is TGTGCCTGTGACACCGAAGGGGAGACTTACACCGATAAGCTCATCTTT. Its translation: CACDTEGETYTDKLIF.

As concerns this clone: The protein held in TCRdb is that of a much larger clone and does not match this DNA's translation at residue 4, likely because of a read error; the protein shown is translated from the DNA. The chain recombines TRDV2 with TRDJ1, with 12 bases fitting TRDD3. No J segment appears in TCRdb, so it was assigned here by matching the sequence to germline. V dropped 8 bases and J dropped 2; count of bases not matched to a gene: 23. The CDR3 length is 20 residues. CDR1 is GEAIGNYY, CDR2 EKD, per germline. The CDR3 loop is CAFTTFPSVLGDTGTDKLIF. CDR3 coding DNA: TGTGCCTTCACGACCTTCCCCTCTGTACTGGGGGATACTGGAACCGATAAACTCATCTTT.

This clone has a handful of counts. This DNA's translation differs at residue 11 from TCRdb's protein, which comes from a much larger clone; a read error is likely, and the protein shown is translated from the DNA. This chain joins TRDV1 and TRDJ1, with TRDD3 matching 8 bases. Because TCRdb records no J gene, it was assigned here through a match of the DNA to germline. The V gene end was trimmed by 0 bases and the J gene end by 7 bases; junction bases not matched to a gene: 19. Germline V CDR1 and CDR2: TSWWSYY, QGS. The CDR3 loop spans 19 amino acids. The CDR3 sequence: CALGELFPRAPRWGIKLIF. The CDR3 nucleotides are TGTGCTCTTGGGGAACTATTCCCCCGGGCTCCACGTTGGGGGATTAAACTCATCTTT.

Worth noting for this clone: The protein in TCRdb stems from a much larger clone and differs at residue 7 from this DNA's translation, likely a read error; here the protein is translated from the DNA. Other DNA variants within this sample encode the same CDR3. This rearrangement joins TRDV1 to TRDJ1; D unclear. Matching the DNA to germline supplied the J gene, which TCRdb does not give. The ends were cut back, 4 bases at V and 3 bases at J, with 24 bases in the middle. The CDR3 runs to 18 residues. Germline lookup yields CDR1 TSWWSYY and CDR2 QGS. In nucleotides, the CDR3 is TGTGCTCTTGGGGTCCGTCGGGCCCCGGATGTACAGGCCGATAAACTCATCTTT. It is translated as CALGVRRAPDVQADKLIF.

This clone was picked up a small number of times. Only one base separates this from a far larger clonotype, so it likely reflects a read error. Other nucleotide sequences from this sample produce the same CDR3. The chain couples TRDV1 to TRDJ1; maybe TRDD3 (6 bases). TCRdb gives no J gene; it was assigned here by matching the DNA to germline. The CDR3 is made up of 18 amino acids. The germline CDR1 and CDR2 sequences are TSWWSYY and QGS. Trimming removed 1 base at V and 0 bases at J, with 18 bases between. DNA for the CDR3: TGTGCTCTTGGGGAACCGCTGCTGGGGAACTCGTACACCGATAAACTCATCTTT. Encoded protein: CALGEPLLGNSYTDKLIF.

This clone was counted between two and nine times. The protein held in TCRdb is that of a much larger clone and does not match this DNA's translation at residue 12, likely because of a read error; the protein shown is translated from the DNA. CDR3 DNA: TGTGCTCTTGGGGAACCTACTTCCTTCCAACTGAGGGATTTCGATAAACTCATCTTT. It translates to CALGEPTSFQLRDFDKLIF. The chain is built from TRDV1 and TRDJ1; D may be TRDD2 (6 bases). The J gene, left out of TCRdb, was set here by checking the DNA against germline. Trimming took 1 base from V and 4 from J, leaving 25 bases between them. Germline lookup yields CDR1 TSWWSYY and CDR2 QGS. The CDR3 has 19 residues.

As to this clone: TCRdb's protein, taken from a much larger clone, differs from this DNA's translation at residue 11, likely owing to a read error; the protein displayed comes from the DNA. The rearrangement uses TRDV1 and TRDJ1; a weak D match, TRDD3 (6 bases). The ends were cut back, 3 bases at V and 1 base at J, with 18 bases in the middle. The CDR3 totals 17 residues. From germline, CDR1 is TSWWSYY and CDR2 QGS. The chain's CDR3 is CALGDLRYWVCTDKLIF. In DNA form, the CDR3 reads TGTGCTCTTGGGGATTTAAGGTACTGGGTTTGCACCGATAAACTCATCTTT.

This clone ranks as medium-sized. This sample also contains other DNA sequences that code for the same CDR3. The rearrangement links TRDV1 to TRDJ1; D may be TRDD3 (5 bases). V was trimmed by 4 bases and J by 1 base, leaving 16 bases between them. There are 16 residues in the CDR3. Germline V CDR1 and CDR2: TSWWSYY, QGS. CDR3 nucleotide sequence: TGTGCTCTTGGGGCTCCTGGCTGGGTAATCACCGATAAACTCATCTTT. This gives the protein CALGAPGWVITDKLIF.

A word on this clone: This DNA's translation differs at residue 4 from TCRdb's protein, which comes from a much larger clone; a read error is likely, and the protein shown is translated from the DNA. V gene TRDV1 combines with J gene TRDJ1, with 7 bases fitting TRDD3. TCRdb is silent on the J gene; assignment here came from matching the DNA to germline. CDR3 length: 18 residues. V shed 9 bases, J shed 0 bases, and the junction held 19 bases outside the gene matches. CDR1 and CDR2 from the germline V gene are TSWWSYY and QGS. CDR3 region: CALAQEGRLGPYTDKLIF. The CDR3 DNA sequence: TGTGCTCTGGCACAAGAGGGAAGACTGGGGCCGTACACCGATAAACTCATCTTT.

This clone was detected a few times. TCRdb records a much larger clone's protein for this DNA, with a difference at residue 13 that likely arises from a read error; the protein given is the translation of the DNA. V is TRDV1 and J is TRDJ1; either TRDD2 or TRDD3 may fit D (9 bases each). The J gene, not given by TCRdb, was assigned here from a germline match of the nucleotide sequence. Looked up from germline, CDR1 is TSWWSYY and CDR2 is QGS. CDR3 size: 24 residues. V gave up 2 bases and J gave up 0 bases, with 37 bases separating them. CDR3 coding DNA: TGTGCTCTTGGGGAATATGGCCTTCCTACGACATTTTTGGGGGGATACACCCACACCGATAAACTCATCTTT. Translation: CALGEYGLPTTFLGGYTHTDKLIF.

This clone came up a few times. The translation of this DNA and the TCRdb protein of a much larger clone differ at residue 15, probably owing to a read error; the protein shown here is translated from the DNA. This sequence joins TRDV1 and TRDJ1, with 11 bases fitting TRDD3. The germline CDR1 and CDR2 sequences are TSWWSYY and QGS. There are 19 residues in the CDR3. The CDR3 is CALSLRPSYWGIGTGKLIF. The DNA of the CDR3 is TGTGCTCTTTCCCTGAGGCCCTCTTACTGGGGGATAGGCACCGGTAAACTCATCTTT.

The CDR3 protein is CALGEPFPTTGLWGWGHILKLIF. In DNA form, the CDR3 reads TGTGCTCTTGGGGAACCGTTTCCTACTACCGGCCTCTGGGGCTGGGGACACATTTTGAAACTCATCTTT. The chain has TRDV1 and TRDJ1, with D maybe TRDD2 (7 bases). TCRdb offers no J gene call, so here the DNA was matched to germline to obtain one. The CDR3 runs to 23 residues. Germline-derived CDR1 and CDR2 are TSWWSYY and QGS. The germline V and J ends were trimmed by 1 base and 8 bases, with 41 bases remaining between them.